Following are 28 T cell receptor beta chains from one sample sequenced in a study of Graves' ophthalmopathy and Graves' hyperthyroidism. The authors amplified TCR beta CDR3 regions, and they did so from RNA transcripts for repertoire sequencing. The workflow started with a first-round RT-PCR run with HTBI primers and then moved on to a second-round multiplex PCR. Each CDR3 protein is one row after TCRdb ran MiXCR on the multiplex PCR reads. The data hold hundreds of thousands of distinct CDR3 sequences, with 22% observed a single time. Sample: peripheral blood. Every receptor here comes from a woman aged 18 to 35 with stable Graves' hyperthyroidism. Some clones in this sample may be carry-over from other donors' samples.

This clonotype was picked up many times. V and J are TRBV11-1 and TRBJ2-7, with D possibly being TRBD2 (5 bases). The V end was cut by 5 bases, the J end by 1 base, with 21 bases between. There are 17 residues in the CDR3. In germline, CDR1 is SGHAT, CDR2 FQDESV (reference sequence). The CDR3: CASSPRAAASLSYEQYF. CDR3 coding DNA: TGTGCCAGCAGCCCCCGGGCAGCGGCGTCCCTTTCCTACGAGCAGTACTTC.

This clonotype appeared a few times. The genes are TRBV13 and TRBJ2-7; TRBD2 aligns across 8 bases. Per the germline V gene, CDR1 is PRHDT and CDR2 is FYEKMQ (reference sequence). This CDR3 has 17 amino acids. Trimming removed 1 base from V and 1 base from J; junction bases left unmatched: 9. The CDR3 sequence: CASSLEGELAGSYEQYF. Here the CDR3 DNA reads TGTGCCAGCAGCTTAGAGGGTGAGTTAGCGGGATCCTACGAGCAGTACTTC.

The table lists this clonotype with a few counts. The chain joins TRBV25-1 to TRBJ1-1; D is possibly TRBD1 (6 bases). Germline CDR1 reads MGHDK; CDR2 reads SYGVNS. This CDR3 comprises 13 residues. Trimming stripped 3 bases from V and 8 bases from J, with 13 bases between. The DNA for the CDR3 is TGTGCCAGCAGTGATCCGGGGGCGAGGGAAGCTTTCTTT. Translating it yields CASSDPGAREAFF.

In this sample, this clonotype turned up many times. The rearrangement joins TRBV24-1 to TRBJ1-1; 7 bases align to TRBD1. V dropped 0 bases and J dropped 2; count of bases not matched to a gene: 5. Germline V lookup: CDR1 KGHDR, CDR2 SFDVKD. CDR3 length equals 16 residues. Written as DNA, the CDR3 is TGTGCCACCAGTGATTTGGGGGGGACAGCCAACACTGAAGCTTTCTTT. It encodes CATSDLGGTANTEAFF.

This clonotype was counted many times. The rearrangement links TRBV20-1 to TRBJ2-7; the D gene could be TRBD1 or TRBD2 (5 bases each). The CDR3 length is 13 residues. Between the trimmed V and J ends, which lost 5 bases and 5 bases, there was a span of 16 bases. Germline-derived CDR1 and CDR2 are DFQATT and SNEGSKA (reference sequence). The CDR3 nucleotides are TGCAGTGCTGATTCGGGACCTCACCACGAGCAGTACTTC. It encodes CSADSGPHHEQYF.

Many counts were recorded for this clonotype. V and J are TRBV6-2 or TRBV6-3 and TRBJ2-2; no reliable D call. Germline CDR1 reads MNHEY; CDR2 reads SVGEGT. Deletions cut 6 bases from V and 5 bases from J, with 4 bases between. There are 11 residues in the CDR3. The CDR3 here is CASRGTGELFF. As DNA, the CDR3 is TGTGCCAGCAGGGGAACCGGGGAGCTGTTTTTT.

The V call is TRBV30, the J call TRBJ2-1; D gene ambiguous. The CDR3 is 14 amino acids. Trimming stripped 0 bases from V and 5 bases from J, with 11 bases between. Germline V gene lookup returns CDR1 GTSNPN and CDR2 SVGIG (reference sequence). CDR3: CAWSVLTHNNEQFF. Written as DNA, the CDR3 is TGTGCCTGGAGTGTACTAACACATAACAATGAGCAGTTCTTC.

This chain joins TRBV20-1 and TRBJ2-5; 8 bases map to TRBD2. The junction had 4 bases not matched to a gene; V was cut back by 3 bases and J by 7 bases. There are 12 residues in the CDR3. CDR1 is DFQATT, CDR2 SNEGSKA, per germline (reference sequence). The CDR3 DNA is TGCAGTGCTAGGGCCGGGGGGGTGACCCAGTACTTC. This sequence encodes CSARAGGVTQYF.

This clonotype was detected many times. The CDR3 spells CASSLGLAGEWQYF. CDR3 nucleotide sequence: TGCGCCAGCAGCTTGGGACTAGCGGGAGAATGGCAGTACTTC. The chain uses TRBV5-1 and TRBJ2-7; 12 nucleotides line up with TRBD2. The junction had 4 bases not matched to a gene; V was cut back by 0 bases and J by 9 bases. The CDR3 has 14 amino acids. CDR1 is SGHRS and CDR2 is YFSETQ in the germline V gene.

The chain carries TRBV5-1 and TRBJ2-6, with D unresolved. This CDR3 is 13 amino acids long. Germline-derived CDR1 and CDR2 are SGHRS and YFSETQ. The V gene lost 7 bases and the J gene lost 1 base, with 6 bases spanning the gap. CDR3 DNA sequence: TGCGCCAGCGAAGATTCTGGGGCCAACGTCCTGACTTTC. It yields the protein CASEDSGANVLTF.

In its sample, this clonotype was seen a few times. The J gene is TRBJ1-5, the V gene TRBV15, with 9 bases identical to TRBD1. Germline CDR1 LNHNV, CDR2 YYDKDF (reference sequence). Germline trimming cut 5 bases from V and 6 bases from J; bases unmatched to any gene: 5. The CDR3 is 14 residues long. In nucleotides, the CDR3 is TGTGCCACCAGCTTACAGGGGGCAGGTCAGCCCCAGCATTTT. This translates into CATSLQGAGQPQHF.

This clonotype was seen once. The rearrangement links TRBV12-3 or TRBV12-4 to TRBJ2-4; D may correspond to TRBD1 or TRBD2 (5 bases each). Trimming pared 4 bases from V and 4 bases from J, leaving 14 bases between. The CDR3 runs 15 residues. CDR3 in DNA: TGTGCCAGCAGTTCCGGCCGGGACGGGAAAAACATTCAGTACTTC. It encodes CASSSGRDGKNIQYF.

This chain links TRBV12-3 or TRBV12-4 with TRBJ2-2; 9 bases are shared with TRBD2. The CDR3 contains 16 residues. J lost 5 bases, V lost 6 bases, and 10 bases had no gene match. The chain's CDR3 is CASRKSSGSGTGELFF. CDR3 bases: TGTGCCAGCAGGAAAAGTAGCGGGAGTGGGACCGGGGAGCTGTTTTTT.

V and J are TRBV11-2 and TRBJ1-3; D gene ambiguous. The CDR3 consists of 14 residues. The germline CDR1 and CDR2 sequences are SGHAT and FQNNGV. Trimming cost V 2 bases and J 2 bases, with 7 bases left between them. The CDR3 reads CASSLLSPGNTIYF. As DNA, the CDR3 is TGTGCCAGCAGCTTACTATCGCCTGGAAACACCATATATTTT. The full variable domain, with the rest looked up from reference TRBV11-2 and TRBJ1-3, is EAGVAQSPRYKIIEKRQSVAFWCNPISGHATLYWYQQILGQGPKLLIQFQNNGVVDDSQLPKDRFSAERLKGVDSTLKIQPAKLEDSAVYLCASSLLSPGNTIYFGEGSWLTVV.

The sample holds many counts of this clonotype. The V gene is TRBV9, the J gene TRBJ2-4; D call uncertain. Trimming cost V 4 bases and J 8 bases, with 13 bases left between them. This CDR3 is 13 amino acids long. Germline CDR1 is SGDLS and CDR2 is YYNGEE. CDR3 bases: TGTGCCAGCAGCTCTGGCGCCTCGGACATTCAGTACTTC. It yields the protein CASSSGASDIQYF. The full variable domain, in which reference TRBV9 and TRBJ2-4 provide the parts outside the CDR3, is DSGVTQTPKHLITATGQRVTLRCSPRSGDLSVYWYQQSLDQGLQFLIQYYNGEERAKGNILERFSAQQFPDLHSELNLSSLELGDSALYFCASSSGASDIQYFGAGTRLSVL.

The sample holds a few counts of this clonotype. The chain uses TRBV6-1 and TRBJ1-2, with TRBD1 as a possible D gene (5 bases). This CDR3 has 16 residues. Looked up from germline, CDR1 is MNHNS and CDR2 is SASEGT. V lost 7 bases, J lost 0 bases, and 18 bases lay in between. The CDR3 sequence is CASTGRLIGPNYGYTF. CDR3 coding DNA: TGTGCCAGCACGGGACGTCTGATCGGCCCTAACTATGGCTACACCTTC.

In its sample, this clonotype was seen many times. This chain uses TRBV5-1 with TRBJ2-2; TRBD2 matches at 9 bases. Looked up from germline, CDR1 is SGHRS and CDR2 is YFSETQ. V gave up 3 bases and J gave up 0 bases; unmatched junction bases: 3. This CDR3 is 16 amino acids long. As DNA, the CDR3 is TGCGCCAGCAGCTCCATAGCGGGGGCGAACACCGGGGAGCTGTTTTTT. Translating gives CASSSIAGANTGELFF.

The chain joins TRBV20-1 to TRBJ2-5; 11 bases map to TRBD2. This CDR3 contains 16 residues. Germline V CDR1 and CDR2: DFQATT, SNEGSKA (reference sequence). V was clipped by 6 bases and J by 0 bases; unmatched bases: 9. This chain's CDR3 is CSAYSGRGWYQETQYF. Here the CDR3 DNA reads TGCAGTGCATATAGCGGGAGGGGGTGGTACCAAGAGACCCAGTACTTC.

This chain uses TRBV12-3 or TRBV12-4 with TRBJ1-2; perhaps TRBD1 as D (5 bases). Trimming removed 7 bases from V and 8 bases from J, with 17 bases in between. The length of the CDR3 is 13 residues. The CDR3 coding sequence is TGTGCCAGCAACCCCGGTCAGGGTGGAGGCTACACCTTC. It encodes CASNPGQGGGYTF.

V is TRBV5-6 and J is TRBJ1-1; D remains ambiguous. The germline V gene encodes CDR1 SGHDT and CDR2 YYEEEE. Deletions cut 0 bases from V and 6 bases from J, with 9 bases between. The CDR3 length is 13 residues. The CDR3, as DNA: TGTGCCAGCAGCTTGGGTATCAGACCTGAAGCTTTCTTT. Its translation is CASSLGIRPEAFF.

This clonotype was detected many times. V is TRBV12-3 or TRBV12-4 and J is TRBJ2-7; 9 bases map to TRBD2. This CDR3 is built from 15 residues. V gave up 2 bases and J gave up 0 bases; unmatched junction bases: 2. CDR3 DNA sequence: TGTGCCAGCAGTTTAACTAGCGGGTTCTCCTACGAGCAGTACTTC. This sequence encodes CASSLTSGFSYEQYF.

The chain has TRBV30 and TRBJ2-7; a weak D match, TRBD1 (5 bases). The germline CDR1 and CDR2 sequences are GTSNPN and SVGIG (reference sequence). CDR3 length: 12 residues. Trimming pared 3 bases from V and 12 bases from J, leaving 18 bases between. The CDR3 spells CAWSPGTDKRYF. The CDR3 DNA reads TGTGCCTGGAGCCCTGGAACGGACAAACGGTACTTC.

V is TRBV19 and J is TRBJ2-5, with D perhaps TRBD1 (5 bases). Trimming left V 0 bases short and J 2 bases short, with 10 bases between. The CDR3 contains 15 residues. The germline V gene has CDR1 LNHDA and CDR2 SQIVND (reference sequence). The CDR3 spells CASSIDQGNQETQYF. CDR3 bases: TGTGCCAGTAGTATAGATCAGGGAAATCAAGAGACCCAGTACTTC.

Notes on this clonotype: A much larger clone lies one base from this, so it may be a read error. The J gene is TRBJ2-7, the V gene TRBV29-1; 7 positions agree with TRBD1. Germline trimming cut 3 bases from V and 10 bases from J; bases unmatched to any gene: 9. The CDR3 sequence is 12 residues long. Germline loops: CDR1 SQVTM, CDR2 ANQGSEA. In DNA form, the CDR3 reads TGCAGCGTTGACAACAGGGGTTCCGATCAGTACTTC. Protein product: CSVDNRGSDQYF.

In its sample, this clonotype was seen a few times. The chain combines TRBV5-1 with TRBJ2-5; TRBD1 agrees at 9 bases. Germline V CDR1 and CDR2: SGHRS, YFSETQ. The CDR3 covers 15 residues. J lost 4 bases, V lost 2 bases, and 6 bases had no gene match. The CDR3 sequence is CASSFGVDRGETQYF. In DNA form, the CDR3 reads TGCGCCAGCAGCTTCGGGGTGGACAGGGGAGAGACCCAGTACTTC.

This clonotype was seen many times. The CDR3 DNA reads as TGTGCCAGCAGACAACTCGGGAGCGGGACCCAGTACTTC. It is translated as CASRQLGSGTQYF. The rearrangement joins TRBV7-2 to TRBJ2-5, with D maybe TRBD2 (6 bases). Germline CDR1 and CDR2: SGHTA and FQGNSA. V shed 6 bases and J shed 7 bases, with 15 bases lying between them. This CDR3 is built from 13 residues.

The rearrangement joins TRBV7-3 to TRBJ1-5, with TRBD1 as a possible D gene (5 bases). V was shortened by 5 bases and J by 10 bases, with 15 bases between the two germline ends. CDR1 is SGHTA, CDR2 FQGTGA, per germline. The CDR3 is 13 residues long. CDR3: CASSPGPLKPQHF. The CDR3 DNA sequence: TGTGCCAGCAGCCCGGGACCTTTAAAACCCCAGCATTTT.

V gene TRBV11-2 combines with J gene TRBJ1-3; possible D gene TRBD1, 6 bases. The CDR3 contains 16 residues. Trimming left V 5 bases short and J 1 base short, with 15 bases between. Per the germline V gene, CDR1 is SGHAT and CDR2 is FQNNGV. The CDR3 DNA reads TGTGCCAGCAGCACCATGACGGGGACATCTGGAAACACCATATATTTT. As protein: CASSTMTGTSGNTIYF.